This entry lists 23 T cell receptor beta chains sequenced from one sample in a study of cytomegalovirus exposure and HLA in healthy donors. Researchers ran the PCR with 60 Vbeta and 13 Jbeta primers. Repertoires were generated with immunoSEQ multiplex PCR, while TCRdb's copy carries only in-frame clones and drops some. In the table there are about 180,000 clones, approximately 72% of which are singletons. Source material: PBMCs. All receptors derive from a female donor in good health and CMV-seronegative.

The V gene is TRBV28, the J gene TRBJ2-6, with TRBD2 matching 7 bases. CDR1 and CDR2 (germline): MDHEN, SYDVKM. CDR3 length: 15 amino acids. Unmatched junction bases numbered 2, after V lost 4 bases and J lost 2 bases. CDR3 nucleotide sequence: TGTGCCAGCAGTTATCGGGGGGCTGGGGCCAACGTCCTGACTTTC. Protein: CASSYRGAGANVLTF.

This clone was counted once. The chain has TRBV5-5 and TRBJ2-3, with D possibly matching TRBD1 (6 bases). The V end was cut by 4 bases, the J end by 2 bases, with 14 bases between. The CDR3 is made up of 15 amino acids. Germline V gene sequence: CDR1 SGHKS, CDR2 YYEKEE (reference sequence). This chain's CDR3 is CASSEGDKITDTQYF. As DNA, the CDR3 is TGTGCCAGCAGCGAGGGGGACAAAATCACAGATACGCAGTATTTT.

The chain recombines TRBV2 with TRBJ1-3; possibly TRBD1 for D (5 bases). The CDR3 runs 16 residues. Trimming left V 5 bases short and J 3 bases short, with 17 bases between. Germline CDR1 reads SNHLY; CDR2 reads FYNNEI. CDR3 DNA sequence: TGTGCCAGCAGTCCTTCCAGGGTTTACGGTGGAAACACCATATATTTT. As protein: CASSPSRVYGGNTIYF.

V usage is TRBV6-6 and J usage is TRBJ2-5; 11 nucleotides line up with TRBD2. The CDR3 consists of 13 residues. The V segment lost 8 bases and the J segment 7 bases; nucleotides outside the gene matches: 6. In germline, CDR1 is MNHNY, CDR2 SVGAGI (reference sequence). The CDR3 DNA reads as TGTGCCAGCTCGACTAGCGGGGTTGGGACCCAGTACTTC. It yields the protein CASSTSGVGTQYF.

The chain uses TRBV19 and TRBJ2-7; D is ambiguous. CDR1 is LNHDA, CDR2 SQIVND, per germline (reference sequence). This CDR3 is 15 amino acids long. Trimming cost V 1 base and J 9 bases, with 19 bases left between them. The CDR3 DNA reads as TGTGCCAGTAGTATAGGGGCAGCCTCTGGCGTGGGGCAGTACTTC. It codes for CASSIGAASGVGQYF.

V is TRBV7-3 and J is TRBJ2-3; tentatively, D is TRBD1 (6 bases). This CDR3 comprises 16 residues. Germline values: CDR1 SGHTA, CDR2 FQGTGA. V lost 0 bases and J 0 bases, leaving 10 bases between the germline ends. The CDR3 DNA is TGTGCCAGCAGCTTAACCGCCACAGGGAGCACAGATACGCAGTATTTT. Translation gives CASSLTATGSTDTQYF.

This chain joins TRBV25-1 and TRBJ2-3, with a tentative D call TRBD1 (5 bases). Germline CDR1 reads MGHDK; CDR2 reads SYGVNS. The CDR3 consists of 16 residues. The V gene lost 3 bases and the J gene lost 2 bases, with 15 bases spanning the gap. CDR3 in amino acids: CASSDGASRPTDTQYF. In DNA, the CDR3 is TGTGCCAGCAGTGATGGGGCTAGTCGGCCCACAGATACGCAGTATTTT. The full variable domain, its missing parts supplied by reference TRBV25-1 and TRBJ2-3, is EADIYQTPRYLVIGTGKKITLECSQTMGHDKMYWYQQDPGMELHLIHYSYGVNSTEKGDLSSESTVSRIRTEHFPLTLESARPSHTSQYLCASSDGASRPTDTQYFGPGTRLTVL.

As regards this clone: Relative to the germline gene, one junction end is altered; a read error may explain this. The J gene is TRBJ2-5, the V gene TRBV5-5, with a tentative D call TRBD1 (7 bases). The CDR3 extends over 14 amino acids. Per the germline V gene, CDR1 is SGHKS and CDR2 is YYEKEE (reference sequence). The CDR3 spells CASSAGQYQGTQYF. Written as DNA, the CDR3 is TGTGCCAGCAGCGCGGGACAGTACCAAGGGACCCAGTACTTC.

This rearrangement joins TRBV6-5 to TRBJ1-6; a possible D gene is TRBD1 (5 bases). Trimming left V 1 base short and J 7 bases short, with 11 bases between. The CDR3 extends over 15 amino acids. CDR1 is MNHEY and CDR2 is SVGAGI in the germline V gene. CDR3 region: CASSYLRQGNSPLHF. CDR3 DNA: TGTGCCAGCAGTTACTTGCGGCAGGGAAATTCACCCCTCCACTTT.

The rearrangement uses TRBV5-6 and TRBJ2-7, with no clear D. The CDR3 has 12 amino acids. Trimming pared 2 bases from V and 6 bases from J, leaving 9 bases between. Germline assignment: CDR1 SGHDT and CDR2 YYEEEE. The CDR3 spells CASSFYLGEQYF. The CDR3 region has the DNA TGTGCCAGCAGCTTTTACCTCGGCGAGCAGTACTTC.

The chain's CDR3 is CASSREQTGTEAFF. In nucleotides, the CDR3 is TGTGCCAGCTCACGGGAACAGACAGGCACTGAAGCTTTCTTT. The chain recombines TRBV18 with TRBJ1-1, with D possibly being TRBD1 (6 bases). Per the germline V gene, CDR1 is KGHSH and CDR2 is LQKENI. The ends were cut back, 4 bases at V and 4 bases at J, with 13 bases in the middle. The CDR3 is 14 amino acids.

This clone has more than one count but fewer than ten. The CDR3, as DNA: TGCGCCAGCAGTGATCCTTCTAGCGGGGGGGCAAGAGATACGCAGTATTTT. Protein: CASSDPSSGGARDTQYF. V is TRBV10-1 and J is TRBJ2-3; 12 bases are a match to TRBD2. Germline V lookup: CDR1 WNHNN, CDR2 SYGVQD (reference sequence). J lost 5 bases, V lost 3 bases, and 9 bases had no gene match. The CDR3 loop spans 17 amino acids.

The rearrangement uses TRBV9 and TRBJ1-3; D may be TRBD1 (6 bases). Germline V gene data show CDR1 as SGDLS and CDR2 as YYNGEE. With 0 bases removed from V and 4 bases from J, the gap between germline ends came to 11 bases. This CDR3 is built from 15 residues. CDR3 nucleotides: TGTGCCAGCAGCGTAGATACAGGGATCGGAAACACCATATATTTT. Its protein is CASSVDTGIGNTIYF.

This clone was counted only a few times. The J gene is TRBJ1-3, the V gene TRBV5-1; D unresolved. CDR3 size: 18 residues. In germline, CDR1 is SGHRS, CDR2 YFSETQ. V lost 3 bases, J lost 4 bases, and 23 bases lay in between. The CDR3 loop is CASSSTKPLGVQGNTIYF. As DNA, the CDR3 is TGCGCCAGCAGCTCTACTAAACCCTTGGGTGTCCAGGGAAACACCATATATTTT.

CDR3 loop: CASSPRLAGVTTRATQYF. The CDR3 DNA follows: TGTGCCAGTAGCCCCCGGCTAGCGGGAGTAACCACGCGGGCTACGCAGTATTTT. The chain uses TRBV19 and TRBJ2-3; 10 nucleotides agree with TRBD2. The V and J ends lost 6 bases and 8 bases, in that order; junction bases with no gene match: 20. This CDR3 is built from 18 residues. The V gene's germline CDR1 is LNHDA and CDR2 SQIVND (reference sequence).

This rearrangement joins TRBV7-2 to TRBJ2-1; possible D gene TRBD2, 5 bases. Per germline, CDR1 SGHTA and CDR2 FQGNSA. The V and J ends lost 2 bases and 2 bases respectively, with 13 bases between them. CDR3 length equals 16 residues. DNA for the CDR3: TGTGCCAGCAGCTTAACCCCGGGGTCGGCCTACAATGAGCAGTTCTTC. It translates to CASSLTPGSAYNEQFF.

With respect to this clone: Different DNA sequences within this sample yield the same CDR3. The chain links TRBV15 to TRBJ2-5; TRBD2 is a possible D gene (7 bases). This CDR3 is built from 15 residues. CDR1 and CDR2 (germline): LNHNV, YYDKDF (reference sequence). Trimming took 3 bases from V and 5 from J, leaving 16 bases between them. The CDR3 loop is CATSRGGGAGETQYF. DNA of the CDR3: TGTGCCACCAGCAGGGGAGGGGGGGCAGGTGAGACCCAGTACTTC.

J is TRBJ1-2 and V is TRBV6-5, with 8 bases aligning to TRBD1. The V segment lost 6 bases and the J segment 6 bases; nucleotides outside the gene matches: 6. The CDR3 is 13 amino acids. Germline values: CDR1 MNHEY, CDR2 SVGAGI. Here the CDR3 reads CASSRTGYNGYTF. CDR3 coding DNA: TGTGCCAGCAGCCGGACAGGGTATAATGGCTACACCTTC.

The chain uses TRBV7-2 and TRBJ2-1; possible D gene TRBD1, 5 bases. V lost 3 bases, J lost 9 bases, and 12 bases lay in between. Germline lookup yields CDR1 SGHTA and CDR2 FQGNSA. The CDR3 totals 13 residues. In nucleotides, the CDR3 is TGTGCCAGCAGCTTGGCAGGGATGGGTGAGCAGTTCTTC. It encodes CASSLAGMGEQFF.

The V and J genes are TRBV6-5 and TRBJ2-7; D may be TRBD2 (6 bases). V was pared by 2 bases and J by 0 bases, with 8 bases between. Germline loops: CDR1 MNHEY, CDR2 SVGAGI. The CDR3 covers 14 residues. The CDR3 is CASSYGGVSYEQYF. The CDR3 DNA reads as TGTGCCAGCAGTTACGGCGGGGTCTCCTACGAGCAGTACTTC.

The J gene is TRBJ2-1, the V gene TRBV11-2; 7 nucleotides align to TRBD2. This CDR3 comprises 16 residues. Germline trimming cut 5 bases from V and 0 bases from J; bases unmatched to any gene: 7. CDR1 is SGHAT and CDR2 is FQNNGV in the germline V gene. The CDR3 coding sequence is TGTGCCAGCAGCCTAACCGGGACTACCTCCTACAATGAGCAGTTCTTC. Translating gives CASSLTGTTSYNEQFF.

This chain connects TRBV5-6 to TRBJ1-6; TRBD1 agrees at 7 bases. This CDR3 has 14 amino acids. Germline V gene data show CDR1 as SGHDT and CDR2 as YYEEEE. The junction had 3 bases not matched to a gene; V was cut back by 2 bases and J by 7 bases. CDR3 amino acids: CASSLGQVNSPLHF. CDR3 sequence (DNA): TGTGCCAGCAGCTTAGGACAGGTCAATTCACCCCTCCACTTT.

This rearrangement joins TRBV4-1 to TRBJ1-5, with unresolved D. Germline V gene data show CDR1 as MGHRA and CDR2 as YSYEKL. V was shortened by 0 bases and J by 5 bases, with 17 bases between the two germline ends. The length of the CDR3 is 17 residues. CDR3 loop: CASSQESLREWDQPQHF. CDR3 coding DNA: TGCGCCAGCAGCCAAGAAAGTCTGAGGGAGTGGGATCAGCCCCAGCATTTT.